These 26 T cell receptor beta chains were all obtained from the same sample, sequenced in a study of T-cell reconstitution after alpha-beta-depleted transplantation in children. Molecular barcoding with unique molecular identifiers was used for the TCRbeta library. One entry per CDR3 protein, called by TCRdb with MiXCR from the PCR reads. The sample has a few hundred thousand distinct CDR3 sequences, over 10% seen once. The sample here was PBMCs, mostly from graft donor cells, taken 360 days after TCRalphabeta/CD19-depleted stem cell transplant. The receptor set was obtained from a male patient aged 10-17 years who had a stem cell transplant for acute myeloid leukemia, so the T cells may come from the graft donor.

Ten or more counts support this clonotype. The rearrangement links TRBV28 to TRBJ2-1; 8 bases fit TRBD2. Germline loops: CDR1 MDHEN, CDR2 SYDVKM. V shed 1 base, J shed 6 bases, and the junction held 11 bases outside the gene matches. This CDR3 is built from 17 residues. CDR3 coding DNA: TGTGCCAGCAGTTTATCGGGGGGGCGGTTTGGGGGCAATGAGCAGTTCTTC. Protein product: CASSLSGGRFGGNEQFF. The full variable domain, its missing parts supplied by reference TRBV28 and TRBJ2-1, is DVKVTQSSRYLVKRTGEKVFLECVQDMDHENMFWYRQDPGLGLRLIYFSYDVKMKEKGDIPEGYSVSREKKERFSLILESASTNQTSMYLCASSLSGGRFGGNEQFFGPGTRLTVL.

This clonotype has more than one count but fewer than ten. The chain is built from TRBV29-1 and TRBJ2-6, with D perhaps matching TRBD1 (6 bases). V shed 6 bases and J shed 1 base, with 16 bases lying between them. The CDR3 has 16 amino acids. Looked up from germline, CDR1 is SQVTM and CDR2 is ANQGSEA. The CDR3 region has the DNA TGCAGCGTGCTTGACAGGACACCTTCTGGGGCCAACGTCCTGACTTTC. It specifies CSVLDRTPSGANVLTF.

The rearrangement uses TRBV5-1 and TRBJ1-5; D is undetermined. With 0 bases removed from V and 6 bases from J, the gap between germline ends came to 16 bases. CDR3 size: 16 residues. Germline V gene data show CDR1 as SGHRS and CDR2 as YFSETQ. The CDR3 region has the DNA TGCGCCAGCAGCTTGGATAGTGATAGGTACAGTCAGCCCCAGCATTTT. Its translation is CASSLDSDRYSQPQHF.

The rearrangement links TRBV12-3 or TRBV12-4 to TRBJ2-7; 7 bases line up with TRBD1. V gave up 8 bases and J gave up 6 bases; unmatched junction bases: 7. The CDR3 loop spans 12 amino acids. The CDR3 DNA reads TGTGCCAGCTTCTCACAGGGGACCGAGCAGTACTTC. As protein: CASFSQGTEQYF.

The V and J genes are TRBV15 and TRBJ1-5, with D possibly being TRBD1 (5 bases). This CDR3 has 13 amino acids. V dropped 5 bases and J dropped 8 bases, with 13 bases sitting between them. Germline assignment: CDR1 LNHNV and CDR2 YYDKDF (reference sequence). The CDR3 is CATSPRDLKPQHF. CDR3 nucleotides: TGTGCCACCAGCCCTCGGGACTTAAAGCCCCAGCATTTT.

At least ten counts were recorded for this clonotype. The chain uses TRBV5-1 and TRBJ2-7; 7 nucleotides agree with TRBD2. Trimming at V came to 0 bases and at J to 4 bases, leaving 7 bases not matched to a gene. This CDR3 is built from 15 residues. Germline loops: CDR1 SGHRS, CDR2 YFSETQ. The CDR3 DNA reads TGCGCCAGCAGCTTGGGGACTAGTAGGCTTTACGAGCAGTACTTC. Encoded protein: CASSLGTSRLYEQYF. Variable domain in full (rest from reference TRBV5-1 and TRBJ2-7): KAGVTQTPRYLIKTRGQQVTLSCSPISGHRSVSWYQQTPGQGLQFLFEYFSETQRNKGNFPGRFSGRQFSNSRSEMNVSTLELGDSALYLCASSLGTSRLYEQYFGPGTRLTVT.

There are a few counts of this clonotype. The CDR3 region is CASSLWGASNQPQHF. CDR3 DNA: TGTGCCAGCAGTTTATGGGGGGCGAGCAATCAGCCCCAGCATTTT. The chain joins TRBV28 to TRBJ1-5, with TRBD1 as a possible D gene (6 bases). Deletions cut 0 bases from V and 1 base from J, with 7 bases between. The CDR3 sequence is 15 residues long. The germline V gene encodes CDR1 MDHEN and CDR2 SYDVKM.

The chain recombines TRBV12-3 or TRBV12-4 with TRBJ2-1, with D unresolved. The CDR3 loop spans 12 amino acids. Deletions cut 3 bases from V and 8 bases from J, with 8 bases between. The DNA for the CDR3 is TGTGCCAGCAGTTTGATGGTCCATGAGCAGTTCTTC. Protein product: CASSLMVHEQFF.

This clonotype was seen at least ten times. This chain links TRBV29-1 with TRBJ2-7; tentatively, D is TRBD2 (6 bases). Germline V gene data show CDR1 as SQVTM and CDR2 as ANQGSEA. This CDR3 has 15 amino acids. Deletions cut 0 bases from V and 3 bases from J, with 15 bases between. The DNA for the CDR3 is TGCAGCGTTGAAGATCTCGGCGGGAACGGCTACGAGCAGTACTTC. Translation: CSVEDLGGNGYEQYF.

V gene TRBV6-5 combines with J gene TRBJ1-2, with D hard to call. V was clipped by 2 bases and J by 6 bases, with 19 bases between them. The CDR3 is 16 amino acids. Germline CDR1 is MNHEY and CDR2 is SVGAGI. DNA of the CDR3: TGTGCCAGCAGTTACGAGTACCGATCCCCAGAGGATGGCTACACCTTC. Its translation is CASSYEYRSPEDGYTF.

In this sample, this clonotype turned up a few times. The chain is built from TRBV6-5 and TRBJ2-5, with 9 bases lining up with TRBD1. The junction had 8 bases not matched to a gene; V was cut back by 1 base and J by 5 bases. From germline, CDR1 is MNHEY and CDR2 SVGAGI. The CDR3 spans 16 residues. The CDR3 here is CASSYWGQGRGETQYF. CDR3 sequence (DNA): TGTGCCAGCAGTTACTGGGGACAGGGTCGGGGGGAGACCCAGTACTTC.

The chain couples TRBV23-1 to TRBJ2-2; 10 bases agree with TRBD2. TRBV23-1 is an open reading frame whose function is uncertain. The junction had 5 bases not matched to a gene; V was cut back by 4 bases and J by 6 bases. There are 15 residues in the CDR3. The CDR3 region has the DNA TGCGCCAGCAGTCTTGGAAGCGGGGGGGCCGGGGAGCTGTTTTTT. This translates into CASSLGSGGAGELFF.

This clonotype was picked up a small number of times. The chain has TRBV29-1 and TRBJ1-5; 7 positions agree with TRBD1. CDR1 is SQVTM, CDR2 ANQGSEA, per germline. The ends lost 3 bases at V and 4 bases at J; junction bases unmatched: 3. The CDR3 sequence is 13 residues long. CDR3 DNA: TGCAGCGTTGAGACAGGGCTTAATCAGCCCCAGCATTTT. Translated, it gives CSVETGLNQPQHF.

This clonotype was observed a few times. The chain is built from TRBV10-2 and TRBJ1-6; D is unresolved. Germline CDR1 WSHSY, CDR2 SAAADI. The CDR3 loop spans 15 amino acids. Between the trimmed V and J ends, which lost 2 bases and 3 bases, there was a span of 8 bases. CDR3 nucleotide sequence: TGCGCCAGCAGTGAGAGGACCTTCTATAATTCACCCCTCCACTTT. This codes for CASSERTFYNSPLHF.

This clonotype was detected only a few times. The chain joins TRBV19 to TRBJ2-2; 9 bases map to TRBD2. J gave up 6 bases and V 3 bases, and 5 bases lay outside the gene matches. In germline, CDR1 is LNHDA, CDR2 SQIVND (reference sequence). This CDR3 has 15 amino acids. This chain's CDR3 is CASSIGGRASGELFF. CDR3 nucleotide sequence: TGTGCCAGTAGTATTGGCGGGAGGGCCTCCGGGGAGCTGTTTTTT.

This clonotype was counted many times. This chain joins TRBV5-1 and TRBJ2-2; no firm D call. Germline values: CDR1 SGHRS, CDR2 YFSETQ. This CDR3 region has 14 residues. With 2 bases removed from V and 5 bases from J, the gap between germline ends came to 10 bases. The CDR3 sequence is CASSFGFVTGELFF. DNA of the CDR3: TGCGCCAGCAGCTTTGGGTTCGTTACCGGGGAGCTGTTTTTT.

A few counts support this clonotype. The chain uses TRBV7-2 and TRBJ2-3; the match to TRBD2 covers 8 bases. The CDR3 totals 16 residues. V shed 1 base, J shed 5 bases, and the junction held 8 bases outside the gene matches. CDR1 is SGHTA, CDR2 FQGNSA, per germline. CDR3: CASSLVLWREVDTQYF. CDR3 DNA sequence: TGTGCCAGCAGCTTAGTCCTCTGGCGGGAGGTAGATACGCAGTATTTT.

This clonotype occurred a few times. This chain joins TRBV28 and TRBJ2-7, with TRBD2 matching 14 bases. Germline V lookup: CDR1 MDHEN, CDR2 SYDVKM. The V gene end was trimmed by 5 bases and the J gene end by 1 base; junction bases not matched to a gene: 16. The CDR3 totals 20 residues. This CDR3 is CASSLRFTPRLAGGSYEQYF. The DNA for the CDR3 is TGTGCCAGCAGTCTGCGCTTCACCCCTCGACTAGCGGGAGGGTCCTACGAGCAGTACTTC.

This clonotype was observed a single time. V and J are TRBV6-5 and TRBJ2-5; perhaps TRBD1 as D (5 bases). This CDR3 is 13 amino acids long. Germline V gene sequence: CDR1 MNHEY, CDR2 SVGAGI. The V and J ends lost 2 bases and 4 bases respectively, with 8 bases between them. In nucleotides, the CDR3 is TGTGCCAGCAGTTACAAAGGGGCAGAGACCCAGTACTTC. This translates into CASSYKGAETQYF.

The table lists this clonotype with many counts. The V gene is TRBV2, the J gene TRBJ2-1; maybe TRBD1 (5 bases). V was trimmed by 5 bases and J by 6 bases, leaving 11 bases between them. The length of the CDR3 is 13 residues. Per germline, CDR1 SNHLY and CDR2 FYNNEI. This CDR3 is CASSIDRINEQFF. CDR3 DNA sequence: TGTGCCAGCAGTATTGACAGAATCAATGAGCAGTTCTTC. The entire variable domain, with the rest obtained from reference TRBV2 and TRBJ2-1, is as follows: EPEVTQTPSHQVTQMGQEVILRCVPISNHLYFYWYRQILGQKVEFLVSFYNNEISEKSEIFDDQFSVERPDGSNFTLKIRSTKLEDSAMYFCASSIDRINEQFFGPGTRLTVL.

This chain links TRBV6-5 with TRBJ2-5; no definite D call. The V and J ends lost 6 bases and 4 bases respectively, with 27 bases between them. The CDR3 loop spans 18 amino acids. CDR1 and CDR2 (germline): MNHEY, SVGAGI. The CDR3, as DNA: TGTGCCAGCAGAAGCCTCACCACCACACGCGGAGAAGCAGAGACCCAGTACTTC. This gives the protein CASRSLTTTRGEAETQYF.

The chain employs TRBV27 and TRBJ2-2, with a possible D match to TRBD2 (5 bases). This CDR3 spans 12 amino acids. V was clipped by 8 bases and J by 2 bases, with 6 bases between them. CDR1 and CDR2 (germline): MNHEY, SMNVEV (reference sequence). CDR3 DNA: TGTGCCAGCGCGGGCAACACCGGGGAGCTGTTTTTT. Translated: CASAGNTGELFF.

The chain links TRBV28 to TRBJ2-1; the D call may be TRBD1 or TRBD2 (6 bases each). This CDR3 comprises 15 residues. Germline values: CDR1 MDHEN, CDR2 SYDVKM. V lost 8 bases to trimming and J lost 4 bases, with 18 bases between them. CDR3 region: CASGQVQGTYNEQFF. The CDR3 DNA is TGTGCCAGCGGACAAGTCCAGGGGACTTACAATGAGCAGTTCTTC.

The rearrangement links TRBV4-3 to TRBJ2-1, with D unresolved. Between the trimmed V and J ends, which lost 0 bases and 0 bases, there was a span of 12 bases. This CDR3 contains 17 residues. CDR1 and CDR2 (germline): LGHNA, YSLEER. Here the CDR3 DNA reads TGCGCCAGCAGCCAAGATTGGCTCACGAACTCCTACAATGAGCAGTTCTTC. The encoded protein is CASSQDWLTNSYNEQFF.

This clonotype occurred a few times. This chain links TRBV15 with TRBJ2-1; D might be TRBD2 (5 bases). V was cut by 0 bases and J by 10 bases, with 16 bases left in between. This CDR3 has 15 residues. The germline V gene has CDR1 LNHNV and CDR2 YYDKDF (reference sequence). In DNA form, the CDR3 reads TGTGCCACCAGCAGAGACTTTGTAGCGTCCAAGGAGCAGTTCTTC. Protein sequence: CATSRDFVASKEQFF.

This clonotype has more than one count but fewer than ten. This chain joins TRBV28 and TRBJ1-2; 11 nucleotides line up with TRBD1. V was pared by 6 bases and J by 3 bases, with 18 bases of the junction left unmatched. This CDR3 spans 19 amino acids. The V gene's germline CDR1 is MDHEN and CDR2 SYDVKM. CDR3 region: CASSHPWPDRGLSDYGYTF. The CDR3 nucleotides are TGTGCCAGCAGCCACCCGTGGCCGGACAGGGGGCTCTCGGACTATGGCTACACCTTC.